This entry lists 11 T cell receptor beta chains sequenced from one sample in a study of Graves' ophthalmopathy and Graves' hyperthyroidism. The authors amplified TCR beta CDR3 regions from RNA transcripts. The first round was an RT-PCR with HTBI primers, and the second round was a multiplex PCR. TCRdb fed the multiplex PCR reads into MiXCR, producing one record per CDR3 protein. The sample shows 400,000 to 500,000 distinct CDR3 sequences, around 21% of them seen only once. Sample: peripheral blood. The origin of the receptors is a woman aged 18-35 years with stable Graves' hyperthyroidism.

V gene TRBV4-3 combines with J gene TRBJ2-5; D is possibly TRBD1 (6 bases). CDR1 is LGHNA and CDR2 is YSLEER in the germline V gene. The CDR3 sequence is 17 residues long. V was trimmed by 0 bases and J by 7 bases, leaving 21 bases between them. DNA of the CDR3: TGCGCCAGCAGCCAAGAAGGTCCAGGGATAAGAGGGGGGACCCAGTACTTC. Translation gives CASSQEGPGIRGGTQYF.

This clonotype was counted ten times or more. For the CDR3, the DNA is TGTGCCAGCAGTTGGACAGGGTCTACCTTCGAGCAGTACTTC. Protein sequence: CASSWTGSTFEQYF. V gene TRBV2 combines with J gene TRBJ2-7; 8 bases are a match to TRBD1. In germline, CDR1 is SNHLY, CDR2 FYNNEI. The junction had 9 bases not matched to a gene; V was cut back by 5 bases and J by 6 bases. The CDR3 is made up of 14 amino acids.

In its sample, this clonotype was seen many times. The V gene is TRBV5-1, the J gene TRBJ2-7; the match to TRBD1 covers 7 bases. CDR1 is SGHRS, CDR2 YFSETQ, per germline. After removal of 4 bases from V and 3 bases from J, the junction contained 10 bases not matched to a gene. The CDR3 spans 15 residues. The CDR3 sequence: CASSLGDSQLYEQYF. The DNA for the CDR3 is TGCGCCAGCAGCCTAGGGGACAGTCAGCTCTACGAGCAGTACTTC.

A remark on this clonotype: A much larger clone sits a single nucleotide away, making a read error possible. The chain couples TRBV12-3 or TRBV12-4 to TRBJ2-2; TRBD2 might be the D (5 bases). The CDR3 runs to 14 residues. The CDR3 nucleotides are TGTGCCAGCAGTCGTCTAGGCTCCACCGGGGAGCTGTGTTTT. This encodes CASSRLGSTGELCF.

There are many counts of this clonotype. The chain carries TRBV12-3 or TRBV12-4 and TRBJ1-2; tentatively, D is TRBD1 (5 bases). This CDR3 spans 13 amino acids. The ends were cut back, 3 bases at V and 5 bases at J, with 10 bases in the middle. CDR3 in DNA: TGTGCCAGCAGTTTCCCAGGGAGATATGGCTACACCTTC. Its protein is CASSFPGRYGYTF.

In this sample, this clonotype turned up a few times. V gene TRBV3-1 combines with J gene TRBJ2-7, with D uncertain. The CDR3 has 13 amino acids. Trimming pared 3 bases from V and 3 bases from J, leaving 9 bases between. Per germline, CDR1 LGHDT and CDR2 YNNKEL (reference sequence). The CDR3 is CASSHPPGYEQYF. The CDR3 DNA reads as TGTGCCAGCAGCCACCCCCCAGGCTACGAGCAGTACTTC.

This clonotype was seen repeatedly, ten times or more. V is TRBV6-1 and J is TRBJ2-2; TRBD1 might be the D (6 bases). The CDR3 contains 15 residues. Trimming took off 4 bases at V and 4 bases at J, with 13 bases between the two ends. Germline V gene sequence: CDR1 MNHNS, CDR2 SASEGT. The CDR3: CASSGKPRGTGELFF. The CDR3 DNA follows: TGTGCCAGCAGTGGGAAGCCCAGGGGCACCGGGGAGCTGTTTTTT.

This clonotype was seen a few times. In DNA, the CDR3 is TGTGCCAGCAGCGTAGTAGGGGTCCCATATGGCTACACCTTC. Translated: CASSVVGVPYGYTF. This chain uses TRBV9 with TRBJ1-2, with D possibly TRBD1 on 5 matching bases. Germline-derived CDR1 and CDR2 are SGDLS and YYNGEE. Trimming took off 0 bases at V and 5 bases at J, with 11 bases between the two ends. The CDR3 consists of 14 residues.

This clonotype was counted many times. The genes are TRBV20-1 and TRBJ1-2; unclear D gene. CDR1 and CDR2 from the germline V gene are DFQATT and SNEGSKA (reference sequence). CDR3 length equals 13 residues. The ends were cut back, 6 bases at V and 0 bases at J, with 11 bases in the middle. The CDR3 sequence: CSAPYGSNYGYTF. The CDR3 DNA reads TGCAGTGCCCCATACGGCTCTAACTATGGCTACACCTTC.

This clonotype was seen at least ten times. V usage is TRBV6-2 or TRBV6-3 and J usage is TRBJ2-7; D ambiguous. Trimming pared 2 bases from V and 0 bases from J, leaving 5 bases between. The CDR3 is 13 amino acids. Germline CDR1 and CDR2: MNHEY and SVGEGT. CDR3: CASSYIYSYEQYF. The DNA of the CDR3 is TGTGCCAGCAGTTACATCTACTCCTACGAGCAGTACTTC.

This clonotype was picked up a small number of times. In nucleotides, the CDR3 is TGTGCCAGCAGCCCGGGCAGGGGGATCTACAATGAGCAGTTCTTC. It encodes CASSPGRGIYNEQFF. The chain joins TRBV12-3 or TRBV12-4 to TRBJ2-1; the match to TRBD1 covers 7 bases. V was clipped by 6 bases and J by 3 bases; unmatched bases: 8. There are 15 residues in the CDR3.